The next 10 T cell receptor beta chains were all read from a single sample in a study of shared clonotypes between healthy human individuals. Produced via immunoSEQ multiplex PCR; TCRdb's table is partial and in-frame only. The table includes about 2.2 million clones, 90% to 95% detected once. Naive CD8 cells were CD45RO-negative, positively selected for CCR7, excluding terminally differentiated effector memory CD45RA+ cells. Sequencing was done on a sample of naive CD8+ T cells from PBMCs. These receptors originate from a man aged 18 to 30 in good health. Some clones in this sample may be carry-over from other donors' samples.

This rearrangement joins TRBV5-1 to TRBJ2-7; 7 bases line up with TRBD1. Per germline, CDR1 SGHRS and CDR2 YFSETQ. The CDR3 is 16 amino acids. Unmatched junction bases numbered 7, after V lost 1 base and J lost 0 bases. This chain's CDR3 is CASSLSTRGPSYEQYF. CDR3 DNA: TGCGCCAGCAGCTTGTCTACGAGGGGGCCCTCCTACGAGCAGTACTTC.

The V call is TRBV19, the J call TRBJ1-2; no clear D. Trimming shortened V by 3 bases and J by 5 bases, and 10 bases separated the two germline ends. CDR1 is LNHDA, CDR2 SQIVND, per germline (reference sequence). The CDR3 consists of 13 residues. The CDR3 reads CASSMRTIYGYTF. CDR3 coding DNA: TGTGCCAGTAGTATGCGAACAATATATGGCTACACCTTC.

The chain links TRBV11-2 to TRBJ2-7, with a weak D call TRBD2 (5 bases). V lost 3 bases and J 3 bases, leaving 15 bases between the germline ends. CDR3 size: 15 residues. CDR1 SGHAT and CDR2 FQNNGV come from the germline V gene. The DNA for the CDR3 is TGTGCCAGCAGCTTTAGAGGCAACGGGGTCTACGAGCAGTACTTC. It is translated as CASSFRGNGVYEQYF.

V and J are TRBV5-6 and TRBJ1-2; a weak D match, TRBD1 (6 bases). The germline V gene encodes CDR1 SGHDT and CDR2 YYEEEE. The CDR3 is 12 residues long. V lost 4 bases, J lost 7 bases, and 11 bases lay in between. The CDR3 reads CASSQQGGGYTF. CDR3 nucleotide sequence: TGTGCCAGCAGCCAACAGGGCGGTGGCTACACCTTC. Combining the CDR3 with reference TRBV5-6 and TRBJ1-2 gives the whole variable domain DAGVTQSPTHLIKTRGQQVTLRCSPKSGHDTVSWYQQALGQGPQFIFQYYEEEERQRGNFPDRFSGHQFPNYSSELNVNALLLGDSALYLCASSQQGGGYTFGSGTRLTVV.

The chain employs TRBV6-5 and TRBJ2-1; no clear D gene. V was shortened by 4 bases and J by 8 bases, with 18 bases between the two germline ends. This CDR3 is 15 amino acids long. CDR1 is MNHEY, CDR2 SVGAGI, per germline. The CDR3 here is CASSSPRRPADEQFF. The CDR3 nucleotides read TGTGCCAGCAGTTCGCCACGTCGGCCAGCCGATGAGCAGTTCTTC.

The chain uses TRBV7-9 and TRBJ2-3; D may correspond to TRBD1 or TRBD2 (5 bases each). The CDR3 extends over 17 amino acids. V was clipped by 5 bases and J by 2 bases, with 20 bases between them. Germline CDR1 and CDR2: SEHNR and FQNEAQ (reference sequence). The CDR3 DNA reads TGTGCCAGCAGCCCCTTGGTTGGGGGAGAGAACACAGATACGCAGTATTTT. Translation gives CASSPLVGGENTDTQYF. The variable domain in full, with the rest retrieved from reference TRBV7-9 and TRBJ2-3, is DTGVSQNPRHKITKRGQNVTFRCDPISEHNRLYWYRQTLGQGPEFLTYFQNEAQLEKSRLLSDRFSAERPKGSFSTLEIQRTEQGDSAMYLCASSPLVGGENTDTQYFGPGTRLTVL.

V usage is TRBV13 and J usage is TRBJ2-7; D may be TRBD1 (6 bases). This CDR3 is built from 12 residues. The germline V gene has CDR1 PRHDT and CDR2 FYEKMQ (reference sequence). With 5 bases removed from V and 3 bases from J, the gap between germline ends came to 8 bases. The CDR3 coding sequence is TGTGCCAGCAGCGTACAGGGCTACGAGCAGTACTTC. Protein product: CASSVQGYEQYF.

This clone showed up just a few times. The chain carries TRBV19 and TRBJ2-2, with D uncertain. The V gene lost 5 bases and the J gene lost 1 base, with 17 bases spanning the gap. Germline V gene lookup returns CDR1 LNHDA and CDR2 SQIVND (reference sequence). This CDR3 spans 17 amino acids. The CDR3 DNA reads TGTGCCAGTAGTTGGTCGGCCACGACTCAGAACACCGGGGAGCTGTTTTTT. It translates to CASSWSATTQNTGELFF.

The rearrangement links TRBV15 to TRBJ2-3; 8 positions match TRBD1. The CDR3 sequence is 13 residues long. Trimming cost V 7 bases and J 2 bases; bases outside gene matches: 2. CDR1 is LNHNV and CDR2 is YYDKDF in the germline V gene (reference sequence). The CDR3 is CATKDRDTDTQYF. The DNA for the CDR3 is TGTGCCACCAAGGACAGGGACACAGATACGCAGTATTTT.

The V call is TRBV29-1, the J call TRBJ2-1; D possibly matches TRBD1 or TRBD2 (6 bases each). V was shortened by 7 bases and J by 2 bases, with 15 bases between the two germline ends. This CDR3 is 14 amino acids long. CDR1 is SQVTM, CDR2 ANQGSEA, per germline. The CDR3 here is CSGRVGGAYNEQFF. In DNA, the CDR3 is TGCAGCGGGAGGGTCGGGGGCGCCTACAATGAGCAGTTCTTC.